Each of the 26 T cell receptor beta chains below was sequenced from the same sample in a study of Ad26.COV2.S vaccination and SARS-CoV-2 variants. Clones were read by immunoSEQ multiplex PCR, and TCRdb kept only the in-frame ones, dropping some. The repertoire holds around 340,000 clones, with 88% as singletons. The treatment: some 20 received Ad26.COV2.S at low or high dose, single or two shots; about 5 received placebo; per-sample allocation not given. Sampling happened 63 days after the first vaccine or placebo injection. The source was peripheral blood, collected in a trial of Ad26.COV2.S vaccine versus placebo. Source of these receptors: a person between 18 and 59 years old who received the Ad26.COV2.S COVID-19 vaccine or a placebo.

The gene calls are TRBV7-8 and TRBJ2-7; weak D call: TRBD2 (6 bases). CDR1 and CDR2 (germline): SGHVS, FQNEAQ. The V end lost 0 bases, the J end lost 3 bases, and 21 bases lay between the germline ends. This CDR3 comprises 18 residues. CDR3 in DNA: TGTGCCAGCAGCTTAGCCCTCTCTATCCCGGGAGAAAACTACGAGCAGTACTTC. Its protein is CASSLALSIPGENYEQYF.

V is TRBV5-8 and J is TRBJ2-3, with D possibly TRBD2 on 6 matching bases. The CDR3 is 13 residues long. Trimming removed 0 bases from V and 6 bases from J, with 8 bases in between. Germline V gene lookup returns CDR1 SGHTS and CDR2 YDEGEE. The CDR3 reads CASSLGGVDTQYF. In nucleotides, the CDR3 is TGTGCCAGCAGCTTGGGGGGGGTGGATACGCAGTATTTT.

J is TRBJ1-1 and V is TRBV7-9, with unresolved D. Germline V gives CDR1 SEHNR, CDR2 FQNEAQ (reference sequence). V shed 2 bases and J shed 3 bases, with 10 bases lying between them. The CDR3 runs 14 residues. The CDR3 DNA is TGTGCCAGCAGCTTATACGGCGCGGACACTGAAGCTTTCTTT. Translating it yields CASSLYGADTEAFF.

This clone was seen only once. The chain recombines TRBV7-2 with TRBJ2-5; the D gene could be TRBD1 or TRBD2 (6 bases each). The CDR3 loop spans 15 amino acids. Deletions cut 6 bases from V and 2 bases from J, with 16 bases between. Germline CDR1 reads SGHTA; CDR2 reads FQGNSA. The chain's CDR3 is CASRSAGGLQETQYF. DNA for the CDR3: TGTGCCAGCAGGTCTGCCGGGGGCCTACAAGAGACCCAGTACTTC.

The J gene is TRBJ2-2, the V gene TRBV9, with D tentatively TRBD2 (5 bases). Per the germline V gene, CDR1 is SGDLS and CDR2 is YYNGEE. V was trimmed by 0 bases and J by 7 bases, leaving 16 bases between them. The CDR3 consists of 16 residues. CDR3 nucleotide sequence: TGTGCCAGCAGCGTAGCCTCACAAACCCGGGGCGGGGAGCTGTTTTTT. This codes for CASSVASQTRGGELFF.

The chain is built from TRBV10-2 and TRBJ2-7; a possible D gene is TRBD1 (6 bases). The germline V gene has CDR1 WSHSY and CDR2 SAAADI. The CDR3 loop spans 15 amino acids. V shed 6 bases and J shed 6 bases, with 21 bases lying between them. The CDR3 loop reads CASRTNNRVVGEQYF. CDR3 nucleotides: TGCGCCAGCAGAACAAATAACAGGGTCGTCGGCGAGCAGTACTTC.

This sequence joins TRBV7-3 and TRBJ1-6; D may be TRBD1 (5 bases). V lost 5 bases and J 9 bases, leaving 11 bases between the germline ends. Germline V lookup: CDR1 SGHTA, CDR2 FQGTGA. This CDR3 contains 13 residues. In DNA, the CDR3 is TGTGCCAGCAGCCCGACCACAGGTTCACCCCTCCACTTT. It codes for CASSPTTGSPLHF.

This chain joins TRBV9 and TRBJ2-7; D is undetermined. V gave up 0 bases and J gave up 0 bases, with 10 bases separating them. This CDR3 is built from 15 residues. Germline V gene sequence: CDR1 SGDLS, CDR2 YYNGEE. The CDR3 sequence is CASSVGSGISYEQYF. Written as DNA, the CDR3 is TGTGCCAGCAGCGTAGGAAGTGGAATCTCCTACGAGCAGTACTTC.

V gene TRBV19 combines with J gene TRBJ2-3; D remains ambiguous. This CDR3 is built from 14 residues. Germline V lookup: CDR1 LNHDA, CDR2 SQIVND (reference sequence). Trimming stripped 5 bases from V and 2 bases from J, with 11 bases between. The CDR3 coding sequence is TGTGCCAGTAGTGTCCTTCTATACACAGATACGCAGTATTTT. Protein product: CASSVLLYTDTQYF. The entire variable domain, with the rest obtained from reference TRBV19 and TRBJ2-3, is as follows: DGGITQSPKYLFRKEGQNVTLSCEQNLNHDAMYWYRQDPGQGLRLIYYSQIVNDFQKGDIAEGYSVSREKKESFPLTVTSAQKNPTAFYLCASSVLLYTDTQYFGPGTRLTVL.

This clone occurred once. The gene calls are TRBV18 and TRBJ1-6; 7 bases are a match to TRBD1. J lost 5 bases, V lost 6 bases, and 13 bases had no gene match. The CDR3 length is 17 residues. The germline CDR1 and CDR2 sequences are KGHSH and LQKENI. Written as DNA, the CDR3 is TGTGCCAGCTCCAAATACGGGACAGCCGGAAATAATTCACCCCTCCACTTT. It encodes CASSKYGTAGNNSPLHF.

This clone was found a few times. The chain combines TRBV6-1 with TRBJ1-6, with 7 bases fitting TRBD1. The V and J ends lost 4 bases and 3 bases, in that order; junction bases with no gene match: 9. Germline V gene sequence: CDR1 MNHNS, CDR2 SASEGT. This CDR3 spans 17 amino acids. CDR3 region: CASSGRGGTDYNSPLHF. CDR3 coding DNA: TGTGCCAGCAGTGGCCGAGGGGGGACAGACTATAATTCACCCCTCCACTTT.

This clone came up once. The rearrangement joins TRBV6-1 to TRBJ2-1; D perhaps matches TRBD1 (5 bases). This CDR3 comprises 17 residues. Germline CDR1 and CDR2: MNHNS and SASEGT. Trimming stripped 2 bases from V and 4 bases from J, with 18 bases between. CDR3 DNA: TGTGCCAGCAGTGAACTGTTGGGGCGGTCCCTATACAATGAGCAGTTCTTC. Translation: CASSELLGRSLYNEQFF.

The chain joins TRBV7-9 to TRBJ1-4, with D perhaps matching TRBD1 (6 bases). Germline lookup yields CDR1 SEHNR and CDR2 FQNEAQ (reference sequence). This CDR3 region has 16 residues. V lost 3 bases and J lost 0, with 11 bases in between. DNA for the CDR3: TGTGCCAGCAGCTTTATCAAGGGGGCAACTAATGAAAAACTGTTTTTT. It translates to CASSFIKGATNEKLFF.

This chain links TRBV9 with TRBJ2-1; D possibly matches TRBD1 or TRBD2 (5 bases each). This CDR3 is 15 amino acids long. The ends were cut back, 1 base at V and 6 bases at J, with 14 bases in the middle. Germline values: CDR1 SGDLS, CDR2 YYNGEE. CDR3 coding DNA: TGTGCCAGCAGCGTACGGGACCAAACAGGCAATGAGCAGTTCTTC. Translation: CASSVRDQTGNEQFF.

This clone was detected only once. J is TRBJ1-5 and V is TRBV13; D is perhaps TRBD1 (5 bases). The germline V gene has CDR1 PRHDT and CDR2 FYEKMQ (reference sequence). The CDR3 extends over 15 amino acids. V lost 5 bases to trimming and J lost 0 bases, with 11 bases between them. The CDR3 spells CASSQGILSNQPQHF. As DNA, the CDR3 is TGTGCCAGCAGCCAGGGAATCCTTAGCAATCAGCCCCAGCATTTT.

The gene calls are TRBV10-3 and TRBJ1-1; 8 positions agree with TRBD1. With 2 bases clipped from V and 6 bases from J, the junction kept 5 bases outside the gene matches. The CDR3 consists of 14 residues. The germline CDR1 and CDR2 sequences are ENHRY and SYGVKD. CDR3 in DNA: TGTGCCATCAGTGAGAGGCAGGGGGCCGCTGAAGCTTTCTTT. Residues: CAISERQGAAEAFF.

The rearrangement uses TRBV6-2 or TRBV6-3 and TRBJ1-1; no reliable D call. Germline CDR1 MNHEY, CDR2 SVGEGT. The CDR3 is 17 residues long. V lost 0 bases to trimming and J lost 4 bases, with 18 bases between them. CDR3 DNA: TGTGCCAGCAGTTACTCGACAAGCTGGGCTGAGGGCACTGAAGCTTTCTTT. This codes for CASSYSTSWAEGTEAFF.

This chain uses TRBV7-3 with TRBJ1-1; unclear D gene. Between the trimmed V and J ends, which lost 1 base and 1 base, there was a span of 7 bases. CDR3 length equals 14 residues. CDR1 and CDR2 from the germline V gene are SGHTA and FQGTGA. This CDR3 reads CASSLIVGNTEAFF. DNA for the CDR3: TGTGCCAGCAGCTTAATTGTCGGGAACACTGAAGCTTTCTTT.

The chain is built from TRBV2 and TRBJ2-4; TRBD2 matches at 7 bases. The CDR3 covers 16 residues. CDR1 is SNHLY, CDR2 FYNNEI, per germline. V shed 6 bases and J 8 bases; nucleotides not matched to a gene: 16. CDR3 sequence: CASRGEAGTQRDIQYF. CDR3 nucleotide sequence: TGTGCCAGCAGGGGAGAAGCGGGGACTCAACGAGACATTCAGTACTTC.

The chain couples TRBV10-3 to TRBJ1-2; D is perhaps TRBD1 (5 bases). The CDR3 contains 13 residues. Germline-derived CDR1 and CDR2 are ENHRY and SYGVKD. Trimming shortened V by 4 bases and J by 4 bases, and 10 bases separated the two germline ends. The CDR3 nucleotides read TGTGCCATCAGTGGCCAGGGTCGCTATGGCTACACCTTC. This encodes CAISGQGRYGYTF.

The rearrangement joins TRBV28 to TRBJ1-2; TRBD1 aligns across 9 bases. Trimming took 6 bases from V and 3 from J; bases not matched to a gene: 11. CDR1 is MDHEN, CDR2 SYDVKM, per germline. The CDR3 runs to 16 residues. CDR3 sequence (DNA): TGTGCCAGCAGGCTAAGTTCGACAGGGGGTGACTATGGCTACACCTTC. It is translated as CASRLSSTGGDYGYTF.

This rearrangement joins TRBV6-2 or TRBV6-3 to TRBJ2-5; possibly TRBD1 for D (6 bases). V was shortened by 2 bases and J by 1 base, with 14 bases between the two germline ends. Looked up from germline, CDR1 is MNHEY and CDR2 is SVGEGT. The CDR3 totals 16 residues. CDR3 DNA: TGTGCCAGCAGTTACACCCCCGGACAGATCCAAGAGACCCAGTACTTC. As protein: CASSYTPGQIQETQYF.

The J gene is TRBJ1-3, the V gene TRBV27; D unresolved. The CDR3 length is 15 residues. Per the germline V gene, CDR1 is MNHEY and CDR2 is SMNVEV (reference sequence). Trimming stripped 0 bases from V and 0 bases from J, with 6 bases between. The CDR3 is CASSLSRSSGNTIYF. The CDR3 DNA is TGTGCCAGCAGTTTATCGCGCAGCTCTGGAAACACCATATATTTT.

This clone is a singleton in its sample. This chain uses TRBV2 with TRBJ1-1, with D unclear. Between the trimmed V and J ends, which lost 10 bases and 1 base, there was a span of 10 bases. Germline CDR1 reads SNHLY; CDR2 reads FYNNEI. This CDR3 region has 12 residues. The CDR3 spells CATSGSNTEAFF. The CDR3 DNA sequence: TGTGCCACCTCCGGGTCGAACACTGAAGCTTTCTTT.

The chain combines TRBV7-9 with TRBJ2-7; maybe TRBD1 (6 bases). This CDR3 region has 15 residues. CDR1 is SEHNR and CDR2 is FQNEAQ in the germline V gene (reference sequence). Trimming shortened V by 4 bases and J by 5 bases, and 18 bases separated the two germline ends. CDR3 coding DNA: TGTGCCAGCAGCTCTCAGGGGCAGGGAATGAACGAGCAGTACTTC. Protein: CASSSQGQGMNEQYF.

This clone has just one count. The V gene is TRBV7-9, the J gene TRBJ2-7; D is unclear. V dropped 4 bases and J dropped 2 bases, with 9 bases sitting between them. Germline V gene sequence: CDR1 SEHNR, CDR2 FQNEAQ (reference sequence). CDR3 length equals 13 residues. The CDR3 DNA follows: TGTGCCAGCAGCTCCCTTGGCCCCTACGAGCAGTACTTC. This sequence encodes CASSSLGPYEQYF.